This T cell receptor (beta chain) comes out of a study of cytomegalovirus exposure and HLA in healthy donors. Germline V gene data show CDR1 as LNHDA and CDR2 as SQIVND (reference sequence). The length of the CDR3 is 12 residues. The V end lost 4 bases, the J end lost 6 bases, and 7 bases lay between the germline ends. In the case of this clone: Its antigen remains unknown.

Regarding the study as a whole: Common viral pathogens were later found to be apparently linked to several of the most significant clusters.

The PCR ran on 60 Vbeta and 13 Jbeta primers. TCRdb's table, derived via immunoSEQ multiplex PCR, lists solely in-frame clones and lacks some. The sample lists about 160,000 clones, 60% to 80% occurring once. The rearrangement links TRBV19 to TRBJ1-5; perhaps TRBD1 as D (5 bases). The source of this sequence is a male donor in good health and CMV-seronegative. Sequencing was done on a sample of PBMCs. CDR3 nucleotide sequence: TGTGCCAGTAGTACAGGGCTTCAGCCCCAGCATTTT. Translated, it gives CASSTGLQPQHF. Based on the CDR3 plus reference TRBV19 and TRBJ1-5, the full variable domain is DGGITQSPKYLFRKEGQNVTLSCEQNLNHDAMYWYRQDPGQGLRLIYYSQIVNDFQKGDIAEGYSVSREKKESFPLTVTSAQKNPTAFYLCASSTGLQPQHFGDGTRLSIL.